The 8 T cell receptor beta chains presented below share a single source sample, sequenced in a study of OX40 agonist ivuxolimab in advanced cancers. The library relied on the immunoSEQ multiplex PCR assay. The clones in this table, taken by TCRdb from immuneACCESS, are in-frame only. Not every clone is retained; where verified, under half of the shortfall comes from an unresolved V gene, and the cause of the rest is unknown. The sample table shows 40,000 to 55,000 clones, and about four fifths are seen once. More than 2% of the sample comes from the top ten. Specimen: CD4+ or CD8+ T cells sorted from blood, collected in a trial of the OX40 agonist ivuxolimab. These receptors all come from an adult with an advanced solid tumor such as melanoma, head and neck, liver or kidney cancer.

The CDR3 DNA reads TGTGCCAGTCGAGACAGGCCTTCGGTCCACGAGCAGTACTTC. It specifies CASRDRPSVHEQYF. The gene calls are TRBV19 and TRBJ2-7, with a tentative D call TRBD1 (6 bases). The CDR3 loop spans 14 amino acids. Germline V gene sequence: CDR1 LNHDA, CDR2 SQIVND (reference sequence). V was cut by 8 bases and J by 5 bases, with 19 bases left in between.

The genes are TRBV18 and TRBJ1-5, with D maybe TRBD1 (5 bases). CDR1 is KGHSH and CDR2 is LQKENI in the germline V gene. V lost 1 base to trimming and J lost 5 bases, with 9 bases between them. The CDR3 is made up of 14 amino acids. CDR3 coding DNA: TGTGCCAGCTCACCACAGGGGTCGGATCAGCCCCAGCATTTT. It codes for CASSPQGSDQPQHF.

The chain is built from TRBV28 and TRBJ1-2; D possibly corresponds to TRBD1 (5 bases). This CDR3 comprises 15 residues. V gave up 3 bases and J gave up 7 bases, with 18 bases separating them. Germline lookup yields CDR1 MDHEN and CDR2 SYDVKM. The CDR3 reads CASSFEVRRGGGYTF. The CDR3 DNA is TGTGCCAGCAGTTTCGAAGTCAGGAGGGGAGGTGGCTACACCTTC.

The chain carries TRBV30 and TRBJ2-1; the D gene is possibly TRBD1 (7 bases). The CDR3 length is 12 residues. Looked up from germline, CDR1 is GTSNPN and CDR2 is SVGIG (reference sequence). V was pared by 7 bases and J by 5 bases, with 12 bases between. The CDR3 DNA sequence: TGTGCCTCGACAGGGAGGCACAATGAGCAGTTCTTC. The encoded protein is CASTGRHNEQFF.

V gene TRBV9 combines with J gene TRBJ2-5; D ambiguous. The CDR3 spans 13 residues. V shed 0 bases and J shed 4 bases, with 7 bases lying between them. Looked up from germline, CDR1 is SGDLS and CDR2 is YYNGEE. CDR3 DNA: TGTGCCAGCAGCGTAGGGTCCCTAGAGACCCAGTACTTC. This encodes CASSVGSLETQYF.

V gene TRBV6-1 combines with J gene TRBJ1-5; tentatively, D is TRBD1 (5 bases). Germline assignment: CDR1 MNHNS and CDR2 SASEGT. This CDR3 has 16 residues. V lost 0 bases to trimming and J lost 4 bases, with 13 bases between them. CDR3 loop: CASSEALPGGNQPQHF. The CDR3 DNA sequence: TGTGCCAGCAGTGAAGCGCTTCCGGGGGGGAATCAGCCCCAGCATTTT.

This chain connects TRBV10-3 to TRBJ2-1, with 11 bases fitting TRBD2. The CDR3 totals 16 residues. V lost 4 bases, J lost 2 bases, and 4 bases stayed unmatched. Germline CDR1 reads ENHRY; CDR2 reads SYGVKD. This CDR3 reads CAISAQLAGAYNEQFF. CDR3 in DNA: TGTGCCATCAGTGCCCAACTAGCGGGAGCCTACAATGAGCAGTTCTTC.

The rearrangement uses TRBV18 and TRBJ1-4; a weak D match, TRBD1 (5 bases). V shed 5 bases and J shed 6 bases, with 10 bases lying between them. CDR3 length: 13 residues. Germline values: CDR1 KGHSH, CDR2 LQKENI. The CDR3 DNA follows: TGTGCCAGCTCAGACCGGGACTATGAAAAACTGTTTTTT. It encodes CASSDRDYEKLFF.